This T cell receptor beta chain came from a study of blood T cell repertoires in COVID-19. Overall study context: Both acute and convalescent COVID-19 samples were obtained from the United States, Italy and Spain. Sample material is recorded as cDNA or gDNA derived from T cells, B-cell-depleted T cells, or PBMCs.

V lost 5 bases to trimming and J lost 2 bases; unmatched junction nucleotides: 6. Germline V CDR1 and CDR2: MNHEY, SVGAGI. The CDR3 consists of 15 residues. Original processing notes: Estimated nucleated cell counts came from reference gene primer amplification. Repertoires were generated with immunoSEQ multiplex PCR, while TCRdb's copy carries only in-frame clones and drops some. V and J calls plus clone size are reproduced from that table; the DNA served to infer D and trimming. The top ten hold 2% to 2.5% of the sample, which has a few hundred thousand clones, 86% seen once. The TCR comes from a woman between 25 and 40 years old who had recovered from COVID-19. Sequencing was performed on peripheral blood. The J gene is TRBJ2-1, the V gene TRBV6-5; 7 bases map to TRBD1. CDR3 loop: CASSRQGATYNEQFF. The CDR3 DNA follows: TGTGCCAGCAGTAGACAGGGCGCTACCTACAATGAGCAGTTCTTC.